These T cell receptor beta chains were read from a single sample in a study of neoadjuvant nivolumab and ipilimumab in lung cancer. Repertoires were generated with immunoSEQ multiplex PCR, while TCRdb's copy carries only in-frame clones and drops some. Among tens of thousands of clones listed, less than 85% were seen once. Source: peripheral blood, taken before neoadjuvant nivolumab, alone or with ipilimumab. Source of these receptors: an adult with non-small cell lung cancer. Both conserved end residues are part of each CDR3. The D gene is left open where the match is weak. Some rows have no size entry. The others give once, few or many, or a class for an expanded clone.

TRBV5-5	.	TRBJ1-5	.	14	TGTGCCAGCAGCTTGGAACAGGGCCCACGATCCCAGCATTTT	CASSLEQGPRSQHF
TRBV9	.	TRBJ2-1	.	15	TGTGCCAGCAGCCCTGGTGGAGGGGGCGGGAATGAGCAGTTCTTC	CASSPGGGGGNEQFF
TRBV16	.	TRBJ1-2	TRBD1	14	TGTGCCAGTCTGGGGACAGGGCTCGGATATGGCTACACCTTC	CASLGTGLGYGYTF
TRBV28	.	TRBJ2-7	.	14	TGTGCCAGCAGTTTACGGCAGGGGTCCTACGAGCAGTACTTC	CASSLRQGSYEQYF
TRBV7-9	few	TRBJ2-7	.	19	TGTGCCAGCAGCTTAGGACGTAAGGTTATTCGGGGAAGTCAGGACGAGCAGTACTTC	CASSLGRKVIRGSQDEQYF
TRBV5-8	.	TRBJ2-7	.	12	TGTGCCAGCAGCTTTGGGGTCTACGAGCAGTACTTC	CASSFGVYEQYF
TRBV27	.	TRBJ2-7	TRBD2	13	TGTGCCAGCAGAATAGCGGGAGGGTTCAGGCAGTACTTC	CASRIAGGFRQYF
TRBV6-6	.	TRBJ1-3	TRBD1	13	TGTGCCAGCATGAACAGGGGGCAGTACACCATATATTTT	CASMNRGQYTIYF
TRBV5-1	.	TRBJ2-2	TRBD1	15	TGCGCCAGCAGCTTGGGGGCAGGGGGCCGCGGGGAGCTGTTTTTT	CASSLGAGGRGELFF
TRBV6-1	.	TRBJ1-2	TRBD1	14	TGTGCCAGCAACCACAGGGGCGGAACCCTTGGCTACACCTTC	CASNHRGGTLGYTF
TRBV5-1	.	TRBJ2-2	.	12	TGCGCCAGCAGCTACACTACCGGGGAGCTGTTTTTT	CASSYTTGELFF
TRBV7-6	.	TRBJ2-5	.	14	TGTGCCAGCAGCTTAGGGTTCTTCCAAGAGACCCAGTACTTC	CASSLGFFQETQYF
TRBV18	few	TRBJ1-1	.	13	TGTGCCAGCTCACGGGACACTAACACTGAAGCTTTCTTT	CASSRDTNTEAFF
TRBV28	.	TRBJ1-5	.	15	TGTGCCAGCAGCTTAGGCCCCAGTTTCGAGTGGCCCCAGCATTTT	CASSLGPSFEWPQHF
TRBV7-6	.	TRBJ2-1	.	11	TGTGCCAGCAGCTTAGTTGGTGAGCAGTTCTTC	CASSLVGEQFF
TRBV18	.	TRBJ2-1	.	17	TGTGCCAGCTCACCATATCCTAGGGGACGCTCCTACAATGAGCAGTTCTTC	CASSPYPRGRSYNEQFF
TRBV5-1	.	TRBJ2-7	.	16	TGCGCCAGCAGCTTGGGCCCTCAGAGCAGGTCCTACGAGCAGTACTTC	CASSLGPQSRSYEQYF
TRBV19	few	TRBJ2-2	TRBD2	15	TGTGCCAGTAGTATGGGGGGGAGGGCCGCCGGGGAGCTGTTTTTT	CASSMGGRAAGELFF
TRBV5-1	.	TRBJ2-2	TRBD2	16	TGCGCCACCCCAAAGTCCGCGGGAGTAACAACCGGGGAGCTGTTTTTT	CATPKSAGVTTGELFF
TRBV6-6	.	TRBJ1-1	TRBD1	15	TGTGCCAGCAGCCACCAGGGGGCGTCGAACACTGAAGCTTTCTTT	CASSHQGASNTEAFF
TRBV18	.	TRBJ1-2	.	14	TGTGCCAGCTCACCAGGAAGCCGAGATTATGGCTACACCTTC	CASSPGSRDYGYTF
TRBV11-2	.	TRBJ2-5	.	14	TGTGCCAGCAGCTTCCAGGGGTCGAGAGAGACCCAGTACTTC	CASSFQGSRETQYF
TRBV11-2	.	TRBJ2-3	.	15	TGTGCCAGCAGCTTAGTCGGGGGAGACACAGATACGCAGTATTTT	CASSLVGGDTDTQYF
TRBV7-8	.	TRBJ2-5	TRBD1	14	TGTGCCAGCAGCCCCACGAGGGGGCTGTCGACCCAGTACTTC	CASSPTRGLSTQYF
TRBV7-6	.	TRBJ2-7	TRBD2	17	TGTGCCAGCAGCTTAGACGGGACTAGCGGGAGTCTCTACGAGCAGTACTTC	CASSLDGTSGSLYEQYF
TRBV4-2	.	TRBJ1-5	.	15	TGTGCCAGCAGCCAGACGGGACAAGGCAATCAGCCCCAGCATTTT	CASSQTGQGNQPQHF
TRBV5-1	.	TRBJ2-5	TRBD1	15	TGCGCCAGTACTACCTCCGGGACAGGGCTGGAGACCCAGTACTTC	CASTTSGTGLETQYF
TRBV5-4	.	TRBJ2-3	TRBD2	15	TGTGCCACCGGACCAGGGACTAGCTCGACAGATACGCAGTATTTT	CATGPGTSSTDTQYF
TRBV5-1	once	TRBJ2-7	.	14	TGCGCCAGCAGCCCCGGGGACATCACCTACGAGCAGTACTTC	CASSPGDITYEQYF
TRBV5-5	.	TRBJ1-2	.	13	TGTGCCAGCAGCTTGGACCTGGATCGCGGCTACACCTTC	CASSLDLDRGYTF
TRBV19	.	TRBJ2-4	.	13	TGTGCCAGTAGTATGGGGCTTAAAAACATTCAGTACTTC	CASSMGLKNIQYF
TRBV18	.	TRBJ1-1	.	13	TGTGCCAGCTCACCACCGGGGCAAACTGAAGCTTTCTTT	CASSPPGQTEAFF
TRBV9	.	TRBJ2-1	.	16	TGTGCCAGCAGCGTAGTAGGTTCTAGCAGAAACAATGAGCAGTTCTTC	CASSVVGSSRNNEQFF
TRBV5-1	.	TRBJ2-1	.	16	TGCGCCAGCAGCCCTGTAAGGACCGGCAGTATGAATGAGCAGTTCTTC	CASSPVRTGSMNEQFF
TRBV6-5	.	TRBJ1-1	.	15	TGTGCCAGCAGTTACTCCGGGACGGTGAACACTGAAGCTTTCTTT	CASSYSGTVNTEAFF
TRBV29-1	medium-sized	TRBJ1-1	.	12	TGCAGCGGATCGGGCACAAACACTGAAGCTTTCTTT	CSGSGTNTEAFF
TRBV5-4	.	TRBJ2-5	TRBD2	16	TGTGCCAGCAGCCCCAGACTAGCGGGCCTTTTGGAGACCCAGTACTTC	CASSPRLAGLLETQYF
TRBV11-2	.	TRBJ1-2	.	13	TGTGCCAGCAGCCAAGGGGGTGTTTATGGCTACACCTTC	CASSQGGVYGYTF
TRBV7-9	few	TRBJ2-3	.	13	TGTGCCAGCAGCTTAGCGAACGACTATACGCAGTATTTT	CASSLANDYTQYF
TRBV29-1	.	TRBJ2-7	TRBD2	13	TGCAGCGGTAATATAGCGGGAGCGGGCGAGCAGTACTTC	CSGNIAGAGEQYF
TRBV30	.	TRBJ1-3	.	18	TGTGCCTGGAGTGTACCCCCGGGACTCCTGAGCTCTGGAAACACCATATATTTT	CAWSVPPGLLSSGNTIYF
TRBV7-9	.	TRBJ1-2	.	14	TGTGCCAGCAGCTTAGTGGAGGGAAGCTATGGCTACACCTTC	CASSLVEGSYGYTF
TRBV10-2	.	TRBJ2-1	.	12	TGCGCCAGCACAGGGACACTCAATGAGCAGTTCTTC	CASTGTLNEQFF
TRBV29-1	.	TRBJ2-5	TRBD1	13	TGCAGCGTTAGACAGGGCATGAGTGAGACCCAGTACTTC	CSVRQGMSETQYF
TRBV7-7	.	TRBJ2-5	.	14	TGTGCTAGCAGCTTAATCCGGGGGCGAGAGACCCAGTACTTC	CASSLIRGRETQYF
TRBV29-1	.	TRBJ1-1	.	14	TGCAGCGTTGGGGACAATTCGGCGGGCACTGAAGCTTTCTTT	CSVGDNSAGTEAFF
TRBV28	.	TRBJ2-7	TRBD2	15	TGTGCCAGCAGTTGGTCGGGACTAGCGAACTACGAGCAGTACTTC	CASSWSGLANYEQYF
TRBV11-3	.	TRBJ2-5	.	12	TGTGCCAGTGATCGGTTTGGAGAGACCCAGTACTTC	CASDRFGETQYF
TRBV29-1	.	TRBJ2-1	TRBD1	17	TGCAGCGTTGAAGGTTGGGGGAGACAGGGCTCCTACAATGAGCAGTTCTTC	CSVEGWGRQGSYNEQFF
TRBV9	.	TRBJ2-5	.	13	TGTGCCAGCAGCGTAGGGCAGGTAGAGACCCAGTACTTC	CASSVGQVETQYF
TRBV4-2	.	TRBJ2-7	TRBD2	16	TGTGCCAGCAGCCAAGCCGGGACTAGCGGGTCGGATCGGCAGTACTTC	CASSQAGTSGSDRQYF
TRBV30	.	TRBJ2-7	TRBD1	13	TGTGCCTGGACCGGGACAGCACCCTACGAGCAGTACTTC	CAWTGTAPYEQYF
TRBV11-3	.	TRBJ2-3	.	15	TGTGCCAGCAGCTTAGGAGGGACTCAGGGAGATACGCAGTATTTT	CASSLGGTQGDTQYF
TRBV18	.	TRBJ2-7	.	15	TGTGCCAGCTCACCCCTCTTGAGCGAGGCCGGGGAGCAGTACTTC	CASSPLLSEAGEQYF
TRBV30	.	TRBJ2-7	TRBD1	15	TGTGCCTGGAGTGTATGGTCAAGGGGGCCCTACGAGCAGTACTTC	CAWSVWSRGPYEQYF
TRBV4-1	.	TRBJ2-1	.	16	TGCGCCAGCAGCCCCCAGGGGATGACAGGAAACAATGAGCAGTTCTTC	CASSPQGMTGNNEQFF
TRBV5-4	.	TRBJ1-2	.	14	TGTGCCAGCAGCTTCCCCGGAGGTGCGGGGGGCTACACCTTC	CASSFPGGAGGYTF
TRBV30	.	TRBJ1-5	.	16	TGTGCCTGGAGTCCCCCGTTCAGGGAAAGCAATCAGCCCCAGCATTTT	CAWSPPFRESNQPQHF
TRBV29-1	.	TRBJ2-7	TRBD2	13	TGCAGCGTGCAACCAAGCGGGGGGACCGAGCAGTACTTC	CSVQPSGGTEQYF